The rows below give T cell receptor beta chains drawn from one sample of a study of blood T cell repertoires in COVID-19. Measured with immunoSEQ multiplex PCR; TCRdb has only the in-frame clones, and not every one. Of about 270,000 clones in the sample, about 91% are singletons; the top ten hold approximately 2.9%. Sample: PBMCs or T cells enriched from blood (not recorded which). The receptor set was obtained from a man aged 35 to 55 who had been exposed to COVID-19. Each CDR3 is given with its conserved first and last residue. Each record gives: clone size, D gene, J gene, V gene, CDR3 protein, CDR3 DNA. A D gene is named only where the DNA matches it firmly. Clone size is not always given. Where it is, it says once, few, many or a class for expanded clones.

>.|TRBD2|TRBJ2-1|TRBV5-4
CASSFFGLVYNEQFF
TGTGCCAGCAGCTTCTTCGGACTAGTCTACAATGAGCAGTTCTTC
>few|.|TRBJ2-7|TRBV9
CASSAGTQYEQYF
TGTGCCAGCAGCGCCGGGACACAATACGAGCAGTACTTC
>.|.|TRBJ1-4|TRBV27
CASSDRGKLFF
TGTGCCAGCAGTGACCGGGGAAAACTGTTTTTT
>.|TRBD1|TRBJ2-3|TRBV7-2
CASSADRGTDTQYF
TGTGCCAGCAGTGCCGACAGGGGGACAGATACGCAGTATTTT
>once|TRBD2|TRBJ2-1|TRBV7-9
CASSGTSGRSYNEQFF
TGTGCCAGCAGCGGAACTAGCGGGAGGTCCTACAATGAGCAGTTCTTC
>.|TRBD1|TRBJ1-2|TRBV10-3
CAISDQDRELLNGYTF
TGTGCCATCAGTGACCAGGACAGGGAACTACTAAATGGCTACACCTTC
>.|TRBD2|TRBJ2-1|TRBV28
CASSSSGVSYNEQFF
TGTGCCAGCAGTTCTAGCGGGGTGTCCTACAATGAGCAGTTCTTC
>.|.|TRBJ1-2|TRBV4-3
CASSQDLVQGSGYTF
TGCGCCAGCAGCCAAGATCTTGTACAGGGAAGTGGCTACACCTTC
>.|.|TRBJ2-5|TRBV4-1
CASSQDRQSKETQYF
TGCGCCAGCAGCCAAGATAGACAGTCCAAAGAGACCCAGTACTTC
>.|.|TRBJ2-7|TRBV29-1
CSVVRQGGPYEQYF
TGCAGCGTTGTTCGGCAGGGCGGCCCCTACGAGCAGTACTTC
>.|.|TRBJ2-1|TRBV7-9
CASSSSDEQFF
TGTGCCAGCAGTTCCAGCGATGAGCAGTTCTTC
>.|TRBD1|TRBJ2-2|TRBV5-1
CASSLKGQAANTGELFF
TGCGCCAGCAGCTTAAAGGGACAGGCCGCGAACACCGGGGAGCTGTTTTTT
>.|.|TRBJ2-1|TRBV28
CASSLRRGYNEQFF
TGTGCCAGCAGTTTACGGCGGGGCTACAATGAGCAGTTCTTC
>.|.|TRBJ2-7|TRBV6-5
CASSNGQQYSYEQYF
TGTGCCAGCAGTAATGGACAGCAATACTCCTACGAGCAGTACTTC
>once|.|TRBJ1-1|TRBV28
CASSFRRGYTEAFF
TGTGCCAGCAGTTTTCGAAGGGGTTACACTGAAGCTTTCTTT
>.|.|TRBJ2-2|TRBV9
CASGQTITGELFF
TGTGCCAGCGGACAAACTATTACCGGGGAGCTGTTTTTT
>.|TRBD2|TRBJ2-7|TRBV6-6
CASSYGTSGSRNEQYF
TGTGCCAGCAGTTACGGGACTAGCGGGAGTCGGAACGAGCAGTACTTC
>.|.|TRBJ1-6|TRBV28
CASSPSQGGSPLHF
TGTGCCAGCAGTCCCTCGCAGGGCGGATCACCCCTCCACTTT
>few|TRBD2|TRBJ2-1|TRBV19
CASSYSAGVGNEQFF
TGTGCCAGTAGTTACTCAGCGGGAGTTGGGAATGAGCAGTTCTTC
>.|.|TRBJ2-1|TRBV18
CASSPPIGVEQFF
TGTGCCAGCTCACCCCCTATCGGGGTTGAGCAGTTCTTC
>.|TRBD1|TRBJ1-3|TRBV9
CASSAYRGSGNTIYF
TGTGCCAGCAGCGCCTACAGGGGGTCTGGAAACACCATATATTTT
>.|.|TRBJ1-4|TRBV19
CASSIGRDEKLFF
TGTGCCAGTAGTATCGGGAGGGACGAAAAACTGTTTTTT
>.|.|TRBJ2-1|TRBV6-5
CASSLGGASYNEQFF
TGTGCCAGCTCCCTAGGGGGGGCATCCTACAATGAGCAGTTCTTC
>.|TRBD2|TRBJ2-5|TRBV19
CASSEGLAGETQYF
TGTGCCAGTAGTGAGGGACTAGCGGGAGAGACCCAGTACTTC
>few|TRBD1|TRBJ2-3|TRBV5-1
CASSPTGVADTQYF
TGCGCCAGCAGCCCGACAGGGGTCGCAGATACGCAGTATTTT
>.|TRBD1|TRBJ1-5|TRBV2
CASRALQGGQPQHF
TGTGCCAGCAGGGCCCTACAGGGGGGACAGCCCCAGCATTTT
>few|TRBD2|TRBJ2-1|TRBV2
CASRGLAGPYNEQFF
TGTGCCAGTCGAGGACTAGCGGGACCTTACAATGAGCAGTTCTTC
>.|TRBD2|TRBJ2-5|TRBV28
CASSFPRTSQETQYF
TGTGCCAGCAGTTTCCCGAGGACTAGCCAAGAGACCCAGTACTTC
>.|.|TRBJ1-2|TRBV5-4
CASSLDSGTARYGYTF
TGTGCCAGCAGCTTGGATTCTGGTACAGCCCGCTATGGCTACACCTTC
>.|.|TRBJ2-7|TRBV7-9
CASSLDSGYSYEQYF
TGTGCCAGCAGCTTAGACTCAGGGTACTCCTACGAGCAGTACTTC
>.|TRBD1|TRBJ1-1|TRBV4-3
CASSQDAPAGGMNTEAFF
TGCGCCAGCAGCCAAGATGCCCCGGCAGGGGGCATGAACACTGAAGCTTTCTTT